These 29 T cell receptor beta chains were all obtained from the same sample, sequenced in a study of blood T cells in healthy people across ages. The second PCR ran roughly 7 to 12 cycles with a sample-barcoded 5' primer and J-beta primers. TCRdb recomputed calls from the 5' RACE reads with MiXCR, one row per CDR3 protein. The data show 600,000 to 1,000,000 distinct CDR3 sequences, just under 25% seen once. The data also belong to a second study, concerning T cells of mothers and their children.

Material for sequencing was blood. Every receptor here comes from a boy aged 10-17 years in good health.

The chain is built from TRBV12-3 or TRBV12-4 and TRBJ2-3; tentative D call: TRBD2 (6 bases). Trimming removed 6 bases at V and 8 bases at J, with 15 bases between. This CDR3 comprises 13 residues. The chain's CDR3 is CASSPGTEGTQYF. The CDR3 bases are TGTGCCAGCAGCCCCGGTACGGAGGGTACGCAGTATTTT.

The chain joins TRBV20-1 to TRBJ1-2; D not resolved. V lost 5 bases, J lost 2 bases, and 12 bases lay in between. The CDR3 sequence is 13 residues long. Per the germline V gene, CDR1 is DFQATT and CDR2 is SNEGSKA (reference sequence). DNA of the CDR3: TGCAGTGCTGTGGCAGGCTCAAACTATGGCTACACCTTC. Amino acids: CSAVAGSNYGYTF.

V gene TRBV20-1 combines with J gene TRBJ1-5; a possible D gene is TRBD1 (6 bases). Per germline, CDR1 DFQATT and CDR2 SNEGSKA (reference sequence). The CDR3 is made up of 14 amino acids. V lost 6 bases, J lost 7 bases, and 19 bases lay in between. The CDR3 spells CSAIDQGLWQPQHF. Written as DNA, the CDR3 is TGCAGTGCCATAGACCAGGGGCTGTGGCAGCCCCAGCATTTT.

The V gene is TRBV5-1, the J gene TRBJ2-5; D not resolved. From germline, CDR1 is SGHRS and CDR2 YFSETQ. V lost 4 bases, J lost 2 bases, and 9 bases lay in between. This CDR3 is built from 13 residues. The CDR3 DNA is TGCGCCAGCAGCGCACCATCACAAGAGACCCAGTACTTC. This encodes CASSAPSQETQYF. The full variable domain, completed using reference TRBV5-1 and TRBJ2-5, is KAGVTQTPRYLIKTRGQQVTLSCSPISGHRSVSWYQQTPGQGLQFLFEYFSETQRNKGNFPGRFSGRQFSNSRSEMNVSTLELGDSALYLCASSAPSQETQYFGPGTRLLVL.

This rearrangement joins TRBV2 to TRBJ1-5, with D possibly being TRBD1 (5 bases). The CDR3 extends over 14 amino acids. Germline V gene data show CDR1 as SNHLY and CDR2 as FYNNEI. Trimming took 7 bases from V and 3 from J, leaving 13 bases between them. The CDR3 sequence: CASKGLQPNQPQHF. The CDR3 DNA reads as TGTGCCAGCAAGGGGTTACAGCCCAATCAGCCCCAGCATTTT.

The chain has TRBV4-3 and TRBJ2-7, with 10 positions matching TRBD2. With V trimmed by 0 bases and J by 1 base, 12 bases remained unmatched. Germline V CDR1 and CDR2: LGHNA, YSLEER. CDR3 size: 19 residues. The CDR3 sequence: CASSQDRVGLAVGSYEQYF. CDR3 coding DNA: TGCGCCAGCAGCCAAGATAGAGTAGGACTAGCGGTTGGGTCCTACGAGCAGTACTTC.

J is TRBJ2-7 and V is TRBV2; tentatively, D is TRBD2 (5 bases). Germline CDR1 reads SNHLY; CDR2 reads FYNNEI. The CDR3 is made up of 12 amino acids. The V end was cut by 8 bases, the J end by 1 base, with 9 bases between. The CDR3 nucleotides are TGTGCCAGCCGGACTGATTCCTACGAGCAGTACTTC. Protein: CASRTDSYEQYF.

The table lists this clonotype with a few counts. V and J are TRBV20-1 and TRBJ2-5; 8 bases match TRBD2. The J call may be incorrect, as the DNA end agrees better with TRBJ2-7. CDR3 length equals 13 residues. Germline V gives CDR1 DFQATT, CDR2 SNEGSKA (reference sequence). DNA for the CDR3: TGCAGTGCTCCCACTAGCGGAGGGTACGAGCAGTACTTC. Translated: CSAPTSGGYEQYF.

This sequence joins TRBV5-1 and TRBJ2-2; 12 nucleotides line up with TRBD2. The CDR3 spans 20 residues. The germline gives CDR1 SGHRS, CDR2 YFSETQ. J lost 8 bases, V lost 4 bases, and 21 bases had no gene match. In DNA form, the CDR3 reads TGCGCCAGCAGCCTGAAGATCTCTAGCGGGGGGGCGATGGCGGCTGGGGAGCTGTTTTTT. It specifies CASSLKISSGGAMAAGELFF.

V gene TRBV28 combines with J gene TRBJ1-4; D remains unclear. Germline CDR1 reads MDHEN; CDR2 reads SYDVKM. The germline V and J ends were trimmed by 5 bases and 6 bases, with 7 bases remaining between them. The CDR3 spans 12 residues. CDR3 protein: CASSGLYEKLFF. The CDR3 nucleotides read TGTGCCAGCAGTGGACTCTATGAAAAACTGTTTTTT.

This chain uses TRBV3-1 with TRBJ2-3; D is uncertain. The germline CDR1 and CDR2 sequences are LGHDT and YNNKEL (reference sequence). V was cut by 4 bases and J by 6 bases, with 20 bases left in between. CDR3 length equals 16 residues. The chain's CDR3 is CASSLSPSLPTDTQYF. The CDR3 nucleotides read TGTGCCAGCAGCCTTAGCCCCTCCCTCCCCACGGATACGCAGTATTTT.

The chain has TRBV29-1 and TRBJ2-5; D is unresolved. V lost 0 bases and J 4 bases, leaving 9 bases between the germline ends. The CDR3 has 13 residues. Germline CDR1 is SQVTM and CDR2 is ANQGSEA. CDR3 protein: CSVEDYPSETQYF. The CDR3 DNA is TGCAGCGTTGAAGACTACCCCTCAGAGACCCAGTACTTC.

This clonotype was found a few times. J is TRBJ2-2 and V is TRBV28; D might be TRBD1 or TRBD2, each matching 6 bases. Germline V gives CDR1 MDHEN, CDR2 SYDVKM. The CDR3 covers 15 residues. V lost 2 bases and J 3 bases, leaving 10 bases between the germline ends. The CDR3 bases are TGTGCCAGCAGTTTAGGGGGGCCGTACACCGGGGAGCTGTTTTTT. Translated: CASSLGGPYTGELFF.

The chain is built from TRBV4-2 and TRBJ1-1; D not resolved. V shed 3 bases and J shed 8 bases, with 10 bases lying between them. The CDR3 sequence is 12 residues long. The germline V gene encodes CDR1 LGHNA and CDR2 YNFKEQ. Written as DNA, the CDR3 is TGTGCCAGCAGCCAGACGGGATACGAAGCTTTCTTT. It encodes CASSQTGYEAFF.

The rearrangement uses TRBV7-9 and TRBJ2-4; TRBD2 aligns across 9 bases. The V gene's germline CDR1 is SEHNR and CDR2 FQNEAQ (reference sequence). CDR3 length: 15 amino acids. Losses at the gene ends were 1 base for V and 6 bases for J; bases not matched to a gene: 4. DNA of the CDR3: TGTGCCAGCAGCTTAGAAGGCGGGGGGGGAAACATTCAGTACTTC. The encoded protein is CASSLEGGGGNIQYF.

CDR3 DNA: TGTGCCAGCAGTACGGGGATAAACCAATACGAGCAGTACTTC. Translation: CASSTGINQYEQYF. This chain uses TRBV27 with TRBJ2-7; D is perhaps TRBD2 (5 bases). Germline CDR1 reads MNHEY; CDR2 reads SMNVEV (reference sequence). V was trimmed by 5 bases and J by 4 bases, leaving 15 bases between them. This CDR3 region has 14 residues.

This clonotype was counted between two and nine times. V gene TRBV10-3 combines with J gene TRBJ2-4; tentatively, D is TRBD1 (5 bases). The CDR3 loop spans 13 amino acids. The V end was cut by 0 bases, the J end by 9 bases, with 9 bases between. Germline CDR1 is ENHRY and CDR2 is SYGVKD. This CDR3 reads CAISESGVSIQYF. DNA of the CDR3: TGTGCCATCAGTGAGTCAGGGGTCAGCATTCAGTACTTC.

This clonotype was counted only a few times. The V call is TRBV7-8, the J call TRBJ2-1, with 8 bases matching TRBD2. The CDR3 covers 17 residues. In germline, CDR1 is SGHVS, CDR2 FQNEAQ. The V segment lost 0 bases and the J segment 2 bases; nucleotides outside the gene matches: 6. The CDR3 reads CASSLAITSGAYNEQFF. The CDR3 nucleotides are TGTGCCAGCAGCTTAGCGATAACTAGCGGCGCCTACAATGAGCAGTTCTTC.

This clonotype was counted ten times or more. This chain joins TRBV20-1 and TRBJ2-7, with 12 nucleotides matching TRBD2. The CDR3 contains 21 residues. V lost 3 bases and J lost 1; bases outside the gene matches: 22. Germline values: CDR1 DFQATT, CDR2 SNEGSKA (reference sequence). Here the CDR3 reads CSASRAETSGGYKAFSYEQYF. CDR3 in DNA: TGCAGTGCTAGTCGAGCGGAGACTAGCGGGGGATACAAAGCTTTTTCCTACGAGCAGTACTTC.

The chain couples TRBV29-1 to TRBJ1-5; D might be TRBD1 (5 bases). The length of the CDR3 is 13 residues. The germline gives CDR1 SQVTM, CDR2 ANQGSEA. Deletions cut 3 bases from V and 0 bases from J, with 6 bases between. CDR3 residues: CSVETDSNQPQHF. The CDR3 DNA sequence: TGCAGCGTTGAGACAGATAGCAATCAGCCCCAGCATTTT.

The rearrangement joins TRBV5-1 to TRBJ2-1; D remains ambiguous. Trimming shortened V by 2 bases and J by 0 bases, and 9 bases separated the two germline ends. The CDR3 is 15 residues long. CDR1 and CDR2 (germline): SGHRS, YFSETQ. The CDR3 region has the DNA TGCGCCAGCAGCTTTCTGCAGAACTCCTACAATGAGCAGTTCTTC. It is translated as CASSFLQNSYNEQFF.

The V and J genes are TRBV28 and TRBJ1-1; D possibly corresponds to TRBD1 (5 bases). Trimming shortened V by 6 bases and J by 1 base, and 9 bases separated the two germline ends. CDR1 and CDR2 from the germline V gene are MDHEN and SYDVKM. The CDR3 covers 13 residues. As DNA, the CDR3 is TGTGCCAGCAGGGTCAGGGAGAACACTGAAGCTTTCTTT. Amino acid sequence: CASRVRENTEAFF.

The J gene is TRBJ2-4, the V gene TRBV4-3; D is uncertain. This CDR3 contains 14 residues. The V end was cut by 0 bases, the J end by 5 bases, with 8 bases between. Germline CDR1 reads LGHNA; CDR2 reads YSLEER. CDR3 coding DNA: TGCGCCAGCAGCCAAGATCGGACGGAAAACATTCAGTACTTC. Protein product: CASSQDRTENIQYF.

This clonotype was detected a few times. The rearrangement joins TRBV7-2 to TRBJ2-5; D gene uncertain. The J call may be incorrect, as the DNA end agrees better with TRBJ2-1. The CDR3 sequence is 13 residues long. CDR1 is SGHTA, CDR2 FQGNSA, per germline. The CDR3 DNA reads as TGTGCCAGCAGCCTCAACAGAAACAATGAGCAGTTCTTC. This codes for CASSLNRNNEQFF.

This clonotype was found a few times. The CDR3 coding sequence is TGCGCCAGCAGCTTGGAGGGAGTTCTAGCGGGAGGACAAGAGACCCAGTACTTC. Translation gives CASSLEGVLAGGQETQYF. V gene TRBV5-1 combines with J gene TRBJ2-5; 11 bases line up with TRBD2. The CDR3 consists of 18 residues. Germline loops: CDR1 SGHRS, CDR2 YFSETQ. The V segment lost 0 bases and the J segment 2 bases; nucleotides outside the gene matches: 9.

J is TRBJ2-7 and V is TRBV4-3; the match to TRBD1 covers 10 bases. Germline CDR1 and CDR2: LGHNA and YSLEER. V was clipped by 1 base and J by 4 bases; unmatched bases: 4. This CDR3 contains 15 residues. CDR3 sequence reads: CASSQGTGGLYEQYF. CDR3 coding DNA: TGCGCCAGCAGCCAAGGGACAGGGGGGCTGTACGAGCAGTACTTC.

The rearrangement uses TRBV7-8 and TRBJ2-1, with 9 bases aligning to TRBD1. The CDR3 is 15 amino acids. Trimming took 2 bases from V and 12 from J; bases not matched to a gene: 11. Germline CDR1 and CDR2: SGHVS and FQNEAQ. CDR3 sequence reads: CASSLLPGQGYGQFF. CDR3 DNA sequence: TGTGCCAGCAGCTTACTACCGGGACAGGGCTATGGGCAGTTCTTC.

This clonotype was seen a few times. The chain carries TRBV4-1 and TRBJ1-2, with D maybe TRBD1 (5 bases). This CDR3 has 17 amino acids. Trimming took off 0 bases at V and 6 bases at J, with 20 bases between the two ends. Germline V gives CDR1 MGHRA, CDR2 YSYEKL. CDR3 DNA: TGCGCCAGCAGCCAAGATGGAACAGGATCTGACTTTGATGGCTACACCTTC. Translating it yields CASSQDGTGSDFDGYTF.

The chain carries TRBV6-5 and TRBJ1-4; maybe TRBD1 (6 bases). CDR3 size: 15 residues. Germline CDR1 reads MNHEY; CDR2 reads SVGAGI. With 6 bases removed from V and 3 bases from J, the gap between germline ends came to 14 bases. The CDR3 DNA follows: TGTGCCAGCAGAGAGAGGGGGTCACCTAATGAAAAACTGTTTTTT. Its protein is CASRERGSPNEKLFF.